This T cell receptor beta chain was identified in a study of CD8 T cells in Susac syndrome. Trimming cost V 6 bases and J 2 bases; bases outside gene matches: 7. Germline V gives CDR1 ENHRY, CDR2 SYGVKD. The CDR3 has 15 residues. An input of about 0.45 to 1 ug of RNA was subjected to reverse transcription using random hexamers. MiXCR was run by TCRdb on the immunoSEQ multiplex PCR reads, yielding one entry per CDR3 protein. The sample has about 140,000 distinct CDR3 sequences; around 95% are singletons. The source of this sequence is a human donor with Susac syndrome. The chain recombines TRBV10-3 with TRBJ2-5, with 9 bases identical to TRBD2. Specimen: CD8+ T cells from PBMCs. CDR3: CAISPTSGEQETQYF. Here the CDR3 DNA reads TGTGCCATCAGCCCGACTAGCGGAGAACAAGAGACCCAGTACTTC.